The sequence of this T cell receptor beta chain was determined in a study of CD8+CD57+ T cells in acquired aplastic anemia. Germline CDR1 is LNHDA and CDR2 is SQIVND (reference sequence). The CDR3 is 14 residues long. This clonotype was seen more than once but under ten times. One junction end does not reproduce the germline sequence, and a read error may be involved. Whoever was chosen for sequencing had shown CD8+CD57+ cell expansion by flow cytometry. It was genomic DNA that served as the template for profiling TCR beta VDJ and CDR3. TCRdb reanalysed the reads using MiXCR and keeps one entry per CDR3 protein. The sample consists of roughly 160,000 distinct CDR3 sequences, about 70% of them appearing once.

Sequences were obtained from sorted CD4+, CD8+, or CD8+CD57+ T cells (not recorded which) from PBMCs. The TCR sequence derives from a human donor with aplastic anemia. J is TRBJ2-5 and V is TRBV19, with 10 bases fitting TRBD1. CDR3: CASRQTGGRETQYF. The CDR3 DNA follows: TGTGCCAGTAGACAGACAGGGGGCCGTGAGACCCAGTACTTT.